This T cell receptor beta chain was recorded in a study of CD8+ T cells in alopecia areata. Findings of the study overall: Lesional scalp, notably in alopecia totalis/universalis, had clonality above that of normal scalp.

As to this clone: What it binds is unknown.

RNA, once extracted, was reverse transcribed into cDNA for use as the sequencing template. Some clones are missing from TCRdb's copy, which holds only in-frame ones; the method was immunoSEQ multiplex PCR. This table holds about 69,000 clones, approximately 60% found once. Germline V gene data show CDR1 as SQVTM and CDR2 as ANQGSEA. CDR3 size: 16 residues. Trimming removed 1 base from V and 0 bases from J, with 16 bases in between. This sequence was found in a human donor with alopecia areata. Sequencing was performed on CD8+ T cells sorted from blood, taken at week 0. The chain links TRBV29-1 to TRBJ2-7; D is uncertain. The CDR3 nucleotides read TGCAGCGTTGAAGCAGAGGACGGATCGTACTCCTACGAGCAGTACTTC. It encodes CSVEAEDGSYSYEQYF.